These 26 T cell receptor beta chains came from one sample sequenced in a study of T cells expressing NK-cell markers. Reprocessing the 5' RACE reads, TCRdb reports a single entry for every CDR3 protein and omits DNA. This sample contains about 410,000 distinct CDR3 sequences. Specimen: blood T cells: a sorted CD56 or NKG2C T cell subset, CD4+ or CD8+ T cells, or bulk PBMC T cells (not recorded which). The source of these receptors is a woman aged 45-59 years in good health.

This chain joins TRBV11-1 and TRBJ2-5; no DNA is available, so the TRBD2 call from TCRdb remains unchecked. The germline CDR1 and CDR2 sequences are SGHAT and FQDESV (reference sequence). The CDR3 is 15 amino acids. CDR3 residues: CASSLDVAEFETQYF. Full variable domain (missing parts from reference TRBV11-1 and TRBJ2-5): EAEVAQSPRYKITEKSQAVAFWCDPISGHATLYWYRQILGQGPELLVQFQDESVVDDSQLPKDRFSAERLKGVDSTLKIQPAELGDSAMYLCASSLDVAEFETQYFGPGTRLLVL.

V gene TRBV5-1 combines with J gene TRBJ1-1; TCRdb lists TRBD1, though no DNA is available to test this call. The CDR3 extends over 14 amino acids. In germline, CDR1 is SGHRS, CDR2 YFSETQ. CDR3 sequence reads: CASSVLVSGTEAFF.

This rearrangement joins TRBV12-3 or TRBV12-4 to TRBJ2-1. The CDR3 sequence is 11 residues long. The CDR3 loop is CASRTSNEQFF.

The rearrangement uses TRBV6-5 and TRBJ2-1; no DNA is available, so the TRBD1 call from TCRdb remains unchecked. This CDR3 is built from 13 residues. Germline-derived CDR1 and CDR2 are MNHEY and SVGAGI. The CDR3 loop reads CASRDTGRTEQFF.

The rearrangement uses TRBV7-9 and TRBJ2-7. The CDR3 is 14 residues long. Germline V gives CDR1 SEHNR, CDR2 FQNEAQ (reference sequence). The CDR3 spells CASRPSGTTYEQYF.

This CDR3 is CSATTSGRLYEQYF. The genes are TRBV20-1 and TRBJ2-7; as DNA is missing, the TRBD2 call by TCRdb cannot be tested. This CDR3 has 14 residues. The germline gives CDR1 DFQATT, CDR2 SNEGSKA (reference sequence).

The V gene is TRBV11-2, the J gene TRBJ2-1; TCRdb proposes TRBD2, but this gene call is untestable without DNA. Per the germline V gene, CDR1 is SGHAT and CDR2 is FQNNGV. This CDR3 region has 16 residues. This CDR3 reads CASSSAGLGAYNEQFF.

The chain recombines TRBV12-3 or TRBV12-4 with TRBJ2-1; checking the TCRdb D call of TRBD2 is not possible without DNA. The CDR3 is 15 residues long. The CDR3 spells CASRPTSGRNGEQFF.

This chain uses TRBV5-1 with TRBJ1-4. CDR1 and CDR2 (germline): SGHRS, YFSETQ. The CDR3 totals 15 residues. CDR3 amino acids: CASSDSGSRNEKLFF.

The rearrangement joins TRBV12-3 or TRBV12-4 to TRBJ2-5; the TCRdb D gene call, TRBD1, has no DNA to confirm it. This CDR3 has 15 amino acids. CDR3 residues: CASSPEWGEEETQYF.

V and J are TRBV4-1 and TRBJ2-3. Per germline, CDR1 MGHRA and CDR2 YSYEKL. The CDR3 contains 15 residues. The CDR3 spells CASSQVGFSTDTQYF.

The gene calls are TRBV19 and TRBJ1-2; TCRdb names TRBD1, which stays unverified in the absence of DNA. The CDR3 has 13 residues. From germline, CDR1 is LNHDA and CDR2 SQIVND (reference sequence). The chain's CDR3 is CASRPQGVDGYTF.

The V gene is TRBV4-1, the J gene TRBJ2-3; TCRdb picks TRBD2, but there is no DNA to check that call. Germline values: CDR1 MGHRA, CDR2 YSYEKL. The CDR3 consists of 16 residues. CDR3 residues: CASSQDQGVSTDTQYF.

This chain joins TRBV5-1 and TRBJ1-4. Germline V gene lookup returns CDR1 SGHRS and CDR2 YFSETQ. The CDR3 totals 14 residues. CDR3 in amino acids: CASSLTASHEKLFF.

This rearrangement joins TRBV19 to TRBJ2-1; TCRdb's D gene call, TRBD1, goes unchecked for lack of DNA. This CDR3 comprises 15 residues. The germline gives CDR1 LNHDA, CDR2 SQIVND (reference sequence). The CDR3 sequence is CASSTGTQTYNEQFF.

V is TRBV6-5 and J is TRBJ2-1; TCRdb reports TRBD2, a call that lacks DNA to check it against. Germline loops: CDR1 MNHEY, CDR2 SVGAGI. The CDR3 loop spans 15 amino acids. CDR3 loop: CASSYGLARGGEQFF.

The gene calls are TRBV4-2 and TRBJ2-3; as DNA is missing, the TRBD2 call by TCRdb cannot be tested. CDR1 LGHNA and CDR2 YNFKEQ come from the germline V gene. The CDR3 is 17 amino acids. This CDR3 reads CASSQATTSGPGDTQYF.

This chain uses TRBV5-1 with TRBJ2-5; as DNA is missing, the TRBD1 call by TCRdb cannot be tested. CDR1 and CDR2 from the germline V gene are SGHRS and YFSETQ. This CDR3 is built from 14 residues. The CDR3 protein is CASTSGGRRETQYF.

This sequence joins TRBV18 and TRBJ1-3. Germline CDR1 and CDR2: KGHSH and LQKENI. The CDR3 is made up of 16 amino acids. This CDR3 reads CASSPRPVGSGNTIYF.

This chain links TRBV29-1 with TRBJ2-7; TCRdb returns TRBD2, unconfirmable since there is no DNA. CDR3 length equals 11 residues. The germline gives CDR1 SQVTM, CDR2 ANQGSEA. The CDR3 protein is CSWTSGYEQYF.

The chain combines TRBV6-1 with TRBJ1-4. Germline V lookup: CDR1 MNHNS, CDR2 SASEGT. This CDR3 region has 14 residues. CDR3: CASAMDWMNEKLFF.

J is TRBJ2-7 and V is TRBV9; TCRdb indicates TRBD1, and absent DNA this call remains unverified. CDR1 is SGDLS, CDR2 YYNGEE, per germline. CDR3 length equals 15 residues. The CDR3: CASSVSPGRNYEQYF.

The chain employs TRBV30 and TRBJ1-1; without DNA, the TCRdb call of TRBD1 cannot be checked. This CDR3 is 12 amino acids long. Germline V CDR1 and CDR2: GTSNPN, SVGIG (reference sequence). The chain's CDR3 is CAWTRGRTEAFF.

The genes are TRBV3-1 and TRBJ2-1. From germline, CDR1 is LGHDT and CDR2 YNNKEL (reference sequence). The CDR3 runs 13 residues. The CDR3: CASSQEFYNEQFF.

The chain carries TRBV6-6 and TRBJ2-3; TCRdb's D call, TRBD2, is unchecked because there is no DNA. CDR1 is MNHNY, CDR2 SVGAGI, per germline (reference sequence). The CDR3 loop spans 15 amino acids. The CDR3 protein is CASSSSGRGTDTQYF.

This chain uses TRBV7-2 with TRBJ2-3; TCRdb designates TRBD2, a call that cannot be tested without DNA. The CDR3 consists of 16 residues. The germline CDR1 and CDR2 sequences are SGHTA and FQGNSA. The CDR3 sequence: CASSLARGGRADTQYF.